The T cell receptor beta chain under discussion was sequenced for a study of T-cell memory formation after mild COVID-19. This clonotype showed up just a few times. Trimming took off 8 bases at V and 6 bases at J, with 15 bases between the two ends. The germline gives CDR1 SGHRS, CDR2 YFSETQ. This CDR3 is 12 amino acids long. Using its own MiXCR run on the 5' RACE reads, TCRdb lists one record per CDR3 protein. The sample includes around 440,000 distinct CDR3 sequences, 18% of them seen just once. Sequencing input: PBMCs or a T cell subset sorted from them (not recorded which). V gene TRBV5-1 combines with J gene TRBJ2-7; tentatively, D is TRBD1 (5 bases). The clonotype was recovered from an adult woman who had mild COVID-19 (a few samples of this study predate the infection). Cell type and time point are not known. The CDR3 DNA sequence: TGCGCCAGTACCCAGGGTCTAGGCGAGCAGTACTTC. As protein: CASTQGLGEQYF.